Below, 11 T cell receptor beta chains from the same sample are listed, as sequenced in a study of beta chain features in type 1 diabetes. Reverse transcription of all isolated RNA meant that expressed TCRB transcripts were sequenced. Sequenced by immunoSEQ multiplex PCR; TCRdb stores in-frame clones only, minus some. The sample consists of about 150,000 clones, 11% of them appearing once. Sequencing was done on a sample of central memory CD4+ T cells from blood. The receptors stem from a man between 18 and 35 years old in good health.

The gene calls are TRBV18 and TRBJ2-3; 10 bases align to TRBD2. The CDR3 loop spans 15 amino acids. Germline V gene sequence: CDR1 KGHSH, CDR2 LQKENI. Unmatched junction bases numbered 4, after V lost 3 bases and J lost 4 bases. The chain's CDR3 is CASSPSLAGADTQYF. Here the CDR3 DNA reads TGTGCCAGCTCACCCTCCCTAGCGGGAGCAGATACGCAGTATTTT.

This clone has at least ten counts. The chain uses TRBV7-2 and TRBJ2-7; D is possibly TRBD1 (6 bases). The V end lost 5 bases, the J end lost 0 bases, and 14 bases lay between the germline ends. The CDR3 covers 15 residues. CDR1 is SGHTA, CDR2 FQGNSA, per germline. CDR3: CASSPRTVSSYEQYF. The DNA of the CDR3 is TGTGCCAGCAGCCCTAGGACAGTGAGCTCCTACGAGCAGTACTTC.

This chain links TRBV29-1 with TRBJ1-2; TRBD1 matches at 11 bases. Germline CDR1 and CDR2: SQVTM and ANQGSEA. With 6 bases clipped from V and 7 bases from J, the junction kept 4 bases outside the gene matches. CDR3 length: 12 residues. The CDR3 DNA sequence: TGCAGCGTCAGGACAGGGGGCGTTGGCTACACCTTC. Its protein product is CSVRTGGVGYTF.

The chain links TRBV28 to TRBJ2-3, with D unresolved. CDR3 length equals 16 residues. Germline-derived CDR1 and CDR2 are MDHEN and SYDVKM. V dropped 3 bases and J dropped 1 base, with 14 bases sitting between them. The CDR3 DNA reads TGTGCCAGCAGTTTTAATAGGGCAGGAGGCACAGATACGCAGTATTTT. It encodes CASSFNRAGGTDTQYF.

This clone was detected only a few times. This rearrangement joins TRBV6-6 to TRBJ2-7; TRBD2 might be the D (5 bases). Trimming left V 4 bases short and J 7 bases short, with 11 bases between. The CDR3 has 12 residues. CDR1 is MNHNY, CDR2 SVGAGI, per germline (reference sequence). CDR3 DNA: TGTGCCAGCAGTTGGGGAGACGGGGAGCAGTACTTC. It yields the protein CASSWGDGEQYF.

This clone was seen more than once but under ten times. The chain combines TRBV6-4 with TRBJ2-1, with 8 bases matching TRBD2. With V trimmed by 6 bases and J by 8 bases, 9 bases remained unmatched. Germline-derived CDR1 and CDR2 are MRHNA and SNTAGT. The CDR3 covers 14 residues. The DNA of the CDR3 is TGTGCCAGCAGCACCGGGACTAGTCGTTATGAGCAGTTCTTC. As protein: CASSTGTSRYEQFF.

This clone showed up just a few times. The gene calls are TRBV7-2 and TRBJ2-2; D tentatively reads TRBD1 or TRBD2 (5 bases each). This CDR3 comprises 14 residues. Per germline, CDR1 SGHTA and CDR2 FQGNSA. The V end lost 8 bases, the J end lost 2 bases, and 12 bases lay between the germline ends. The CDR3 protein is CASLPGPNTGELFF. CDR3 coding DNA: TGTGCCAGCCTCCCGGGACCAAACACCGGGGAGCTGTTTTTT.

This clone was recorded a few times. V gene TRBV6-6 combines with J gene TRBJ2-7; D unresolved. The germline V and J ends were trimmed by 1 base and 2 bases, with 9 bases remaining between them. The germline gives CDR1 MNHNY, CDR2 SVGAGI (reference sequence). The CDR3 sequence is 14 residues long. The CDR3 bases are TGTGCCAGCAGTTACTTCGGCGGTCCCTACGAGCAGTACTTC. This sequence encodes CASSYFGGPYEQYF.

The chain couples TRBV7-9 to TRBJ2-3, with a possible D match to TRBD1 (6 bases). V was shortened by 11 bases and J by 5 bases, with 23 bases between the two germline ends. CDR3 length: 15 residues. In germline, CDR1 is SEHNR, CDR2 FQNEAQ (reference sequence). As DNA, the CDR3 is TGTGCCCACGGGGTGGGGGCCTTCGTTCAAGATACGCAGTATTTT. It specifies CAHGVGAFVQDTQYF.

The table lists this clone with a count of one. The rearrangement uses TRBV30 and TRBJ2-2; maybe TRBD2 (5 bases). V shed 0 bases and J shed 4 bases, with 9 bases lying between them. The CDR3 extends over 14 amino acids. Germline values: CDR1 GTSNPN, CDR2 SVGIG (reference sequence). CDR3 amino acids: CAWSVVRGTGELFF. The DNA for the CDR3 is TGTGCCTGGAGTGTAGTACGGGGCACCGGGGAGCTGTTTTTT.

The chain links TRBV28 to TRBJ2-3, with 8 bases that match TRBD1. V lost 7 bases, J lost 0 bases, and 6 bases stayed unmatched. The germline V gene encodes CDR1 MDHEN and CDR2 SYDVKM. The CDR3 consists of 15 residues. CDR3 region: CASTTTGASTDTQYF. The DNA for the CDR3 is TGTGCCAGCACTACGACAGGGGCGAGCACAGATACGCAGTATTTT.